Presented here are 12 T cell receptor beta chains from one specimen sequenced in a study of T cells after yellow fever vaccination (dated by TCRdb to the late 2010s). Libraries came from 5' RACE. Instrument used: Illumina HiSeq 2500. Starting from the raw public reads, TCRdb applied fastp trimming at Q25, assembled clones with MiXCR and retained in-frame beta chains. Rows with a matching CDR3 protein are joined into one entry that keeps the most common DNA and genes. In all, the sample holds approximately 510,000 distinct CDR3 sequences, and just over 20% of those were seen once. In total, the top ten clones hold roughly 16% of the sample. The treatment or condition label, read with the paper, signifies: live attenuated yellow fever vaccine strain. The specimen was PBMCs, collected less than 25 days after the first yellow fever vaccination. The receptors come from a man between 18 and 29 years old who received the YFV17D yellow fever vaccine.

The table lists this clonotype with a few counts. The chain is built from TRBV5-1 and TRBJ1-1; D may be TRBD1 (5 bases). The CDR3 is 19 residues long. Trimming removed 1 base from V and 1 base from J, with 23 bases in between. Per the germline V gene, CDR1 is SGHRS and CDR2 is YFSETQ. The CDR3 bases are TGCGCCAGCAGCTTGCTGGGTAGTCGCGTACAGGCCAAGAACACTGAAGCTTTCTTT. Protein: CASSLLGSRVQAKNTEAFF. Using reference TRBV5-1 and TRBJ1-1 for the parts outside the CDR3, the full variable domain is KAGVTQTPRYLIKTRGQQVTLSCSPISGHRSVSWYQQTPGQGLQFLFEYFSETQRNKGNFPGRFSGRQFSNSRSEMNVSTLELGDSALYLCASSLLGSRVQAKNTEAFFGQGTRLTVV.

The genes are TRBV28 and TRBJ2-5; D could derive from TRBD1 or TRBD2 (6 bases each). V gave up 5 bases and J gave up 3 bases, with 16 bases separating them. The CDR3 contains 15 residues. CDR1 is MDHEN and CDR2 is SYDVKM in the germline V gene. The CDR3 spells CASSRRGGREETQYF. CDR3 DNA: TGTGCCAGCAGTCGGCGAGGGGGGAGAGAAGAGACCCAGTACTTC.

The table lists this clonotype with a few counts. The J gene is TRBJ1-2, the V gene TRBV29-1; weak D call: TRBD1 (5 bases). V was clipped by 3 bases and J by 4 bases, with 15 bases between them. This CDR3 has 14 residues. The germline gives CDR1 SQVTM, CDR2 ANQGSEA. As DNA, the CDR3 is TGCAGCGTTGAGGGGGGACCCATCGCCTATGGCTACACCTTC. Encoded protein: CSVEGGPIAYGYTF.

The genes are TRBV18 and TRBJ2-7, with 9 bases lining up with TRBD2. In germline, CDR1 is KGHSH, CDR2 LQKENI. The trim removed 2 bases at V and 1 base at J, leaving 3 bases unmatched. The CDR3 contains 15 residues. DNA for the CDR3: TGTGCCAGCTCACCAGTGGCGGGGGGGTCCTACGAGCAGTACTTC. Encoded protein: CASSPVAGGSYEQYF.

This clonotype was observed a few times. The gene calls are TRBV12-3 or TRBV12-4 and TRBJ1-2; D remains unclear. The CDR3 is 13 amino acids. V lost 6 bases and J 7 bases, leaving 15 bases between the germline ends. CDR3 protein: CASSPGLTVGYTF. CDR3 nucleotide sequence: TGTGCCAGCAGCCCGGGCCTAACCGTTGGCTACACCTTC.

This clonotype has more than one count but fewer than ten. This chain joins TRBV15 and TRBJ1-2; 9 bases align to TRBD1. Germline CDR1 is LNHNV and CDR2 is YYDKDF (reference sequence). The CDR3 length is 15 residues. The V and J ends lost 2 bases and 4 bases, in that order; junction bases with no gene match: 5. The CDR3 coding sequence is TGTGCCACCAGCAGAAACAAGGACAGGGGCTATGGCTACACCTTC. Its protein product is CATSRNKDRGYGYTF. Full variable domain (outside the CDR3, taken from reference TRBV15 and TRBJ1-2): DAMVIQNPRYQVTQFGKPVTLSCSQTLNHNVMYWYQQKSSQAPKLLFHYYDKDFNNEADTPDNFQSRRPNTSFCFLDIRSPGLGDTAMYLCATSRNKDRGYGYTFGSGTRLTVV.

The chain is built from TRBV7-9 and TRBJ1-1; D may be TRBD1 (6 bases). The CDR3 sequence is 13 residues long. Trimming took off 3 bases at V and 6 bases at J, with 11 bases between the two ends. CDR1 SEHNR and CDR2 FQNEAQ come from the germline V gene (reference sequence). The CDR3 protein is CASSLGGWAEAFF. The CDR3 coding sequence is TGTGCCAGCAGCTTGGGGGGCTGGGCTGAAGCTTTCTTT.

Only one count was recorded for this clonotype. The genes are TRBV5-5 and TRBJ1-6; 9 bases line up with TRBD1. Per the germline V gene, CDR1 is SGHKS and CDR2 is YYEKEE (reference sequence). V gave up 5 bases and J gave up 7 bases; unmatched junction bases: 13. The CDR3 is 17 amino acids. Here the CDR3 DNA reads TGTGCCAGCAGACTTCCCCTGGGGACAGGGAACAATTCACCCCTCCACTTT. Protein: CASRLPLGTGNNSPLHF.

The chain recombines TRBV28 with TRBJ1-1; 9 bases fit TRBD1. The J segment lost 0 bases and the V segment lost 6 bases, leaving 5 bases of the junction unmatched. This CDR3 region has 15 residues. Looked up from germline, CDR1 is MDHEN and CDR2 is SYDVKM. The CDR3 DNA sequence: TGTGCCAGCAGCGACCGACAGGGGGTGAACACTGAAGCTTTCTTT. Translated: CASSDRQGVNTEAFF.

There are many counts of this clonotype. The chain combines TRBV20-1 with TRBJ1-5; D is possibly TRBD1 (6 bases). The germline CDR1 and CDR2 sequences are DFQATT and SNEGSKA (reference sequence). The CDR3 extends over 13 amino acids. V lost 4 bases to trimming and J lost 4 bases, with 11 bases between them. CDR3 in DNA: TGCAGTGCTACAAAACAGGGAAATCAGCCCCAGCATTTT. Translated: CSATKQGNQPQHF.

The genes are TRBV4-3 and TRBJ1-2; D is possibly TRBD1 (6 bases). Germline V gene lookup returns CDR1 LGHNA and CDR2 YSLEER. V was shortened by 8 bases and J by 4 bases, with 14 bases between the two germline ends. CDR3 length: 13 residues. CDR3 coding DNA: TGCGCCAGCGGAACAGGGTGGGGCTATGGCTACACCTTC. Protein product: CASGTGWGYGYTF.

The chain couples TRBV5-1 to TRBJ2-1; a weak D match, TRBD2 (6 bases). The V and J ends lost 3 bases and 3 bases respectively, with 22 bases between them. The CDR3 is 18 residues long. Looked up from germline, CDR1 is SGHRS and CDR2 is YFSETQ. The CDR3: CASSSGDRGPWGYNEQFF. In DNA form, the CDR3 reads TGCGCCAGCAGCTCGGGAGATCGTGGCCCTTGGGGCTACAATGAGCAGTTCTTC.